This TCR beta chain was obtained from a study of OX40 agonist ivuxolimab in advanced cancers. For the study at large: Partial response was recorded in three patients: one hepatocellular carcinoma and two cutaneous melanoma cases. General study results and limits: Clonal expansion in partial responders at 0.1-3.0 mg/kg ranked among the lowest. Among the nonresponders, some also had low normalized T-cell clonal expansion.

Notes on this clone: Its antigen remains unknown.

There are 12 residues in the CDR3. Trimming shortened V by 5 bases and J by 0 bases, and 4 bases separated the two germline ends. Germline V gene sequence: CDR1 LNHDA, CDR2 SQIVND (reference sequence). The table came from immunoSEQ multiplex PCR; TCRdb's copy has only in-frame clones and leaves some out. The sample records about 77,000 clones, around 83% being singletons. This receptor was obtained from an adult with an advanced solid tumor such as melanoma, head and neck, liver or kidney cancer. The sample consisted of CD4+ or CD8+ T cells sorted from blood, taken in a trial of the OX40 agonist ivuxolimab. This chain links TRBV19 with TRBJ1-2; D is unresolved. The CDR3 bases are TGTGCCAGTAGTTTTTCTAACTATGGCTACACCTTC. It yields the protein CASSFSNYGYTF.